This entry concerns a single T cell receptor (beta chain). This sample was included in a study of blood T cell repertoires in COVID-19. Study context: Sites in the United States, Italy and Spain provided acute and convalescent COVID-19 samples.

In the original workflow: How many nucleated cells were present was estimated from reference gene primer amplification. TCRdb keeps only in-frame clones here, not all; method: immunoSEQ multiplex PCR. V, J and clone size are those of that table, while D and trimming were read from the DNA. The data contain about 120,000 clones, 85% of them singletons. This CDR3 is built from 13 residues. V gave up 2 bases and J gave up 14 bases; unmatched junction bases: 9. Germline assignment: CDR1 MNHEY and CDR2 SVGAGI. This chain uses TRBV6-5 with TRBJ2-5; 9 bases agree with TRBD1. Sequencing was carried out using peripheral blood. The clonotype originates from a man older than 75 with acute or convalescent COVID-19. The CDR3 loop is CASSYKQGARVYF. As DNA, the CDR3 is TGTGCCAGCAGTTACAAACAGGGGGCCCGGGTTTACTTC.